A single sample is the source of the 30 T cell receptor beta chains below, sequenced in a study of T-cell memory formation after mild COVID-19. TCRdb called the 5' RACE reads again in MiXCR, with one record for every CDR3 protein. Seen here are roughly 190,000 distinct CDR3 sequences, approximately 20% observed once, and the top ten hold roughly 2.3%. The material sequenced was PBMCs or a T cell subset sorted from them (not recorded which). All receptors come from an adult woman who had mild COVID-19 (a few samples of this study predate the infection). Cell type and time point are not known.

This sequence joins TRBV29-1 and TRBJ1-1, with 8 bases aligning to TRBD1. Germline V lookup: CDR1 SQVTM, CDR2 ANQGSEA. The J segment lost 3 bases and the V segment lost 4 bases, leaving 10 bases of the junction unmatched. CDR3 length equals 15 residues. This CDR3 reads CSVAGGEFSYTEAFF. CDR3 sequence (DNA): TGCAGCGTTGCAGGGGGCGAGTTTAGTTACACTGAAGCTTTCTTT.

The rearrangement joins TRBV20-1 to TRBJ1-2, with D unclear. Germline CDR1 and CDR2: DFQATT and SNEGSKA (reference sequence). This CDR3 comprises 15 residues. V lost 0 bases and J 1 base, leaving 12 bases between the germline ends. CDR3 sequence: CSARDRERNNYGYTF. The CDR3 DNA is TGCAGTGCTAGAGATCGGGAGCGGAATAACTATGGCTACACCTTC.

This chain uses TRBV19 with TRBJ2-3; possibly TRBD1 for D (6 bases). V was clipped by 9 bases and J by 2 bases, with 15 bases between them. The length of the CDR3 is 14 residues. Germline CDR1 is LNHDA and CDR2 is SQIVND (reference sequence). CDR3 DNA: TGTGCCAGCGCCTTCAGGGGCCCCACAGATACGCAGTATTTT. The encoded protein is CASAFRGPTDTQYF.

This clonotype was seen a few times. This rearrangement joins TRBV5-1 to TRBJ2-7; 8 nucleotides match TRBD1. Germline V gene sequence: CDR1 SGHRS, CDR2 YFSETQ. The CDR3 runs 15 residues. The V and J ends lost 4 bases and 6 bases, in that order; junction bases with no gene match: 12. Here the CDR3 DNA reads TGCGCCAGCAGCCTCACGGACAGGGTGGTTGGCGAGCAGTACTTC. Translating it yields CASSLTDRVVGEQYF.

There are a few counts of this clonotype. The J gene is TRBJ1-2, the V gene TRBV20-1; unclear D gene. V dropped 2 bases and J dropped 2 bases, with 12 bases sitting between them. CDR1 is DFQATT and CDR2 is SNEGSKA in the germline V gene (reference sequence). The CDR3 runs 14 residues. CDR3 amino acids: CSARNTLDNYGYTF. The CDR3 DNA sequence: TGCAGTGCTAGAAACACACTCGACAACTATGGCTACACCTTC.

This clonotype was seen many times. This chain connects TRBV7-8 to TRBJ2-3, with D uncertain. The CDR3 runs 15 residues. The V and J ends lost 1 base and 2 bases respectively, with 10 bases between them. CDR1 is SGHVS and CDR2 is FQNEAQ in the germline V gene. CDR3 in amino acids: CASSLGRTYTDTQYF. The CDR3 DNA reads as TGTGCCAGCAGCTTAGGCCGAACCTACACAGATACGCAGTATTTT.

This chain links TRBV7-9 with TRBJ1-4, with 10 positions matching TRBD1. Trimming at V came to 2 bases and at J to 5 bases, leaving 5 bases not matched to a gene. From germline, CDR1 is SEHNR and CDR2 FQNEAQ (reference sequence). The CDR3 length is 16 residues. DNA for the CDR3: TGTGCCAGCAGCTTACGGTTGGGACAGGGGAATGAAAAACTGTTTTTT. This encodes CASSLRLGQGNEKLFF.

The rearrangement links TRBV30 to TRBJ1-5; D not resolved. V was pared by 1 base and J by 0 bases, with 4 bases between. This CDR3 has 13 residues. The germline gives CDR1 GTSNPN, CDR2 SVGIG (reference sequence). The CDR3 here is CAWSESSNQPQHF. The CDR3 coding sequence is TGTGCCTGGAGTGAGAGTAGCAATCAGCCCCAGCATTTT.

The genes are TRBV24-1 and TRBJ1-1, with D uncertain. The CDR3 spans 13 residues. V was pared by 8 bases and J by 2 bases, with 11 bases between. Germline CDR1 is KGHDR and CDR2 is SFDVKD. This chain's CDR3 is CATKGPTNTEAFF. The CDR3 region has the DNA TGTGCCACCAAAGGGCCCACAAACACTGAAGCTTTCTTT.

The chain joins TRBV3-1 to TRBJ2-3; D is unresolved. V lost 4 bases to trimming and J lost 1 base, with 12 bases between them. CDR3 size: 15 residues. Germline V gene lookup returns CDR1 LGHDT and CDR2 YNNKEL (reference sequence). For the CDR3, the DNA is TGTGCCAGCAGCCTCGGCCTTCAACGCACAGATACGCAGTATTTT. Translated: CASSLGLQRTDTQYF.

This clonotype has at least ten counts. This chain uses TRBV2 with TRBJ2-5, with 7 bases fitting TRBD2. Germline V gene lookup returns CDR1 SNHLY and CDR2 FYNNEI. The CDR3 covers 12 residues. V dropped 6 bases and J dropped 6; count of bases not matched to a gene: 4. CDR3 in amino acids: CASSGLVQTQYF. The CDR3 nucleotides are TGTGCCAGCAGCGGACTAGTACAGACCCAGTACTTC.

J is TRBJ2-7 and V is TRBV7-2; the match to TRBD1 covers 7 bases. The germline CDR1 and CDR2 sequences are SGHTA and FQGNSA. Trimming removed 1 base from V and 6 bases from J; junction bases left unmatched: 6. The CDR3 totals 14 residues. The CDR3 nucleotides are TGTGCCAGCAGCTTAGACAGGGGTTCTTCCGAGCAGTACTTC. Its protein product is CASSLDRGSSEQYF.

The chain is built from TRBV20-1 and TRBJ2-7; 7 bases are shared with TRBD2. Germline assignment: CDR1 DFQATT and CDR2 SNEGSKA (reference sequence). V dropped 3 bases and J dropped 0; count of bases not matched to a gene: 11. The CDR3 loop spans 16 amino acids. The CDR3 bases are TGCAGTGCTAGTCCCTCTCGGGGGGAGGCCTCCTACGAGCAGTACTTC. The encoded protein is CSASPSRGEASYEQYF.

This chain connects TRBV16 to TRBJ2-3; 8 positions match TRBD2. This CDR3 is built from 15 residues. CDR1 and CDR2 from the germline V gene are KGHSY and FQNENV. The J segment lost 2 bases and the V segment lost 4 bases, leaving 5 bases of the junction unmatched. CDR3 protein: CASSPRTSSTDTQYF. As DNA, the CDR3 is TGTGCCAGCAGCCCCAGGACTAGCTCCACAGATACGCAGTATTTT.

The chain has TRBV20-1 and TRBJ2-7; D is tentatively TRBD1 or TRBD2 (5 bases each). The CDR3 is 13 amino acids. V was shortened by 1 base and J by 8 bases, with 15 bases between the two germline ends. Germline V CDR1 and CDR2: DFQATT, SNEGSKA (reference sequence). CDR3 sequence reads: CSARGHTGTQQYF. The CDR3 coding sequence is TGCAGTGCTAGAGGGCATACGGGGACCCAGCAGTACTTC.

This sequence joins TRBV7-2 and TRBJ1-5; D gene uncertain. The CDR3 length is 14 residues. Trimming cost V 5 bases and J 2 bases, with 10 bases left between them. The V gene's germline CDR1 is SGHTA and CDR2 FQGNSA. The CDR3 DNA follows: TGTGCCAGCAGCCTAAACGTCGGCAATCAGCCCCAGCATTTT. Its protein product is CASSLNVGNQPQHF.

The rearrangement links TRBV6-1 to TRBJ1-2; TRBD1 matches 10 bases. V lost 6 bases and J lost 0; bases outside the gene matches: 10. Germline values: CDR1 MNHNS, CDR2 SASEGT. There are 17 residues in the CDR3. DNA of the CDR3: TGTGCCAGCAGCGCCGGGACAGGGGTATTTTCTAACTATGGCTACACCTTC. Translated: CASSAGTGVFSNYGYTF.

This sequence joins TRBV2 and TRBJ1-2; D is unclear. The CDR3 has 12 residues. Germline assignment: CDR1 SNHLY and CDR2 FYNNEI. The V end lost 6 bases, the J end lost 6 bases, and 11 bases lay between the germline ends. For the CDR3, the DNA is TGTGCCAGCAGACGCGCACAGCATGGCTACACCTTC. Translation: CASRRAQHGYTF.

The chain is built from TRBV30 and TRBJ1-2; tentatively, D is TRBD1 (6 bases). The CDR3 covers 13 residues. Trimming shortened V by 1 base and J by 6 bases, and 12 bases separated the two germline ends. The germline CDR1 and CDR2 sequences are GTSNPN and SVGIG (reference sequence). The CDR3 DNA reads as TGTGCCTGGAGTGGAATCCAGGGGAATGGCTACACCTTC. It encodes CAWSGIQGNGYTF.

In its sample, this clonotype was seen many times. The V call is TRBV29-1, the J call TRBJ2-7, with 10 bases aligning to TRBD2. Germline values: CDR1 SQVTM, CDR2 ANQGSEA. This CDR3 region has 15 residues. V lost 1 base to trimming and J lost 7 bases; unmatched junction nucleotides: 10. CDR3 in DNA: TGCAGCGTTGAAGGGGCTAGCGGGAGATTGGGGGAGCAGTACTTC. It yields the protein CSVEGASGRLGEQYF.

The V call is TRBV6-5, the J call TRBJ1-1; 10 bases map to TRBD1. Germline assignment: CDR1 MNHEY and CDR2 SVGAGI. This CDR3 contains 16 residues. Germline trimming cut 5 bases from V and 1 base from J; bases unmatched to any gene: 7. CDR3 nucleotides: TGTGCCAGCAGTCCGGGACAGGGGACGAGGAACACTGAAGCTTTCTTT. The encoded protein is CASSPGQGTRNTEAFF.

This clonotype was counted only a few times. The rearrangement links TRBV7-2 to TRBJ2-3, with 11 bases identical to TRBD2. CDR1 is SGHTA and CDR2 is FQGNSA in the germline V gene. The CDR3 length is 16 residues. The J segment lost 3 bases and the V segment lost 5 bases, leaving 7 bases of the junction unmatched. Here the CDR3 DNA reads TGTGCCAGCAGCGTCTTAGCGGGAGGGCTGACAGATACGCAGTATTTT. This encodes CASSVLAGGLTDTQYF. The full variable domain, its missing parts supplied by reference TRBV7-2 and TRBJ2-3, is GAGVSQSPSNKVTEKGKDVELRCDPISGHTALYWYRQSLGQGLEFLIYFQGNSAPDKSGLPSDRFSAERTGGSVSTLTIQRTQQEDSAVYLCASSVLAGGLTDTQYFGPGTRLTVL.

The chain is built from TRBV6-2 or TRBV6-3 and TRBJ2-1; no firm D call. Trimming took off 2 bases at V and 9 bases at J, with 5 bases between the two ends. CDR3 size: 11 residues. Germline lookup yields CDR1 MNHEY and CDR2 SVGEGT. CDR3 coding DNA: TGTGCCAGCAGTTACCTGGGTGAGCAGTTCTTC. It is translated as CASSYLGEQFF.

This clonotype has more than one count but fewer than ten. This sequence joins TRBV7-6 and TRBJ2-7; 7 nucleotides line up with TRBD1. With V trimmed by 5 bases and J by 2 bases, 12 bases remained unmatched. The CDR3 contains 16 residues. CDR1 is SGHVS, CDR2 FNYEAQ, per germline. CDR3 coding DNA: TGTGCCAGCAGCGGAATACAGGGGAGAAAGACCTACGAGCAGTACTTC. This gives the protein CASSGIQGRKTYEQYF.

The sample holds many counts of this clonotype. The rearrangement joins TRBV12-3 or TRBV12-4 to TRBJ2-2, with D uncertain. The ends were cut back, 6 bases at V and 4 bases at J, with 15 bases in the middle. The CDR3 sequence is 15 residues long. The CDR3 reads CASRDRPVGTGELFF. CDR3 in DNA: TGTGCCAGCAGGGACCGACCGGTGGGCACCGGGGAGCTGTTTTTT.

The table lists this clonotype with a few counts. The chain links TRBV12-3 or TRBV12-4 to TRBJ1-1; D perhaps matches TRBD1 (5 bases). The CDR3 has 13 residues. The ends were cut back, 5 bases at V and 6 bases at J, with 13 bases in the middle. The CDR3 protein is CASSQQEIAEAFF. CDR3 bases: TGTGCCAGCAGTCAACAGGAAATTGCTGAAGCTTTCTTT.

The chain couples TRBV12-3 or TRBV12-4 to TRBJ2-7; D perhaps matches TRBD2 (7 bases). CDR3 size: 14 residues. The V end lost 6 bases, the J end lost 8 bases, and 20 bases lay between the germline ends. The CDR3 DNA follows: TGTGCCAGCAGCCCCGCGAGGGGAGGGGGGCAGCAGTACTTC. Encoded protein: CASSPARGGGQQYF.

The chain combines TRBV3-1 with TRBJ2-1, with unresolved D. Trimming cost V 1 base and J 4 bases, with 11 bases left between them. The germline V gene encodes CDR1 LGHDT and CDR2 YNNKEL (reference sequence). CDR3 length: 15 amino acids. CDR3 residues: CASSQVARKYNEQFF. DNA for the CDR3: TGTGCCAGCAGCCAAGTAGCCAGGAAGTACAATGAGCAGTTCTTC.

This clonotype was seen a handful of times. The chain has TRBV12-3 or TRBV12-4 and TRBJ2-2; the D is unclear. V lost 8 bases and J 1 base, leaving 11 bases between the germline ends. CDR3 length: 14 amino acids. In nucleotides, the CDR3 is TGTGCCAGCCGAGCGTGGGAGAACACCGGGGAGCTGTTTTTT. Protein: CASRAWENTGELFF.

The chain uses TRBV20-1 and TRBJ2-5, with TRBD2 identical over 7 bases. The CDR3 spans 13 residues. V dropped 2 bases and J dropped 5; count of bases not matched to a gene: 5. Germline V lookup: CDR1 DFQATT, CDR2 SNEGSKA (reference sequence). The CDR3 protein is CSARRNGGETQYF. As DNA, the CDR3 is TGCAGTGCTAGACGCAACGGGGGGGAGACCCAGTACTTC.